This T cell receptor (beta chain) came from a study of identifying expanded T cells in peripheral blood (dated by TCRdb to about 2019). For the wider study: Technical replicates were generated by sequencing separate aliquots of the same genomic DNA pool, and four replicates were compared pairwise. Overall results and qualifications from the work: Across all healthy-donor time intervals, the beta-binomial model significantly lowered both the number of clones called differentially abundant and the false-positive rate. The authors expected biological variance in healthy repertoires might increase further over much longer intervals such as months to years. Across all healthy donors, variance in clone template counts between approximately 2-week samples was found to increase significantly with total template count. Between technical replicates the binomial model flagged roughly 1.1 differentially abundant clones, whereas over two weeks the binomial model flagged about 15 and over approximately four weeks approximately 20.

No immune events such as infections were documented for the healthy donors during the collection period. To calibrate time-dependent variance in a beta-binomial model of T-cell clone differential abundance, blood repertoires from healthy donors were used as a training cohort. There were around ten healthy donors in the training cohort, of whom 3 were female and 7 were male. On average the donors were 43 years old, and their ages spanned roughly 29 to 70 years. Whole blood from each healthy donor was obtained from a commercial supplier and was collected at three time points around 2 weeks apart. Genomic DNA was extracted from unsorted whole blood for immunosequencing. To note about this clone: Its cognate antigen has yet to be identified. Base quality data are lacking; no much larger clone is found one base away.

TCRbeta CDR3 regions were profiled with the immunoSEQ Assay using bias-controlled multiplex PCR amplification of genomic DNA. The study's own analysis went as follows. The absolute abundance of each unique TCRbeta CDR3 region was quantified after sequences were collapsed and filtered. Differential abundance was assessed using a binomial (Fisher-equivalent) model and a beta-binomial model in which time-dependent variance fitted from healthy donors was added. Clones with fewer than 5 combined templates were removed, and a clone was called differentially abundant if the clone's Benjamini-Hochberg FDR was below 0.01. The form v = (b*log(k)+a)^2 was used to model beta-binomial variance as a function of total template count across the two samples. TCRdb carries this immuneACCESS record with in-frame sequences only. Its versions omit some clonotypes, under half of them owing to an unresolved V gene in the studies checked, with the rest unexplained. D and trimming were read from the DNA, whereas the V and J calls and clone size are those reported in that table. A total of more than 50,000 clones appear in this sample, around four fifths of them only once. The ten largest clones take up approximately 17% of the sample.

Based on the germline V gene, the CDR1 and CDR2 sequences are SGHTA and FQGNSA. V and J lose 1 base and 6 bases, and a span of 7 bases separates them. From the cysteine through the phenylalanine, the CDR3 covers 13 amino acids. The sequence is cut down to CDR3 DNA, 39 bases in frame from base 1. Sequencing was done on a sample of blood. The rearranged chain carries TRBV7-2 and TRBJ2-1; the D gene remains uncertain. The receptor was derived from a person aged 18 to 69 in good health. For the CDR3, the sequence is CASSLGGINEQFF. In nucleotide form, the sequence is TGTGCCAGCAGCTTAGGGGGAATCAATGAGCAGTTCTTC.